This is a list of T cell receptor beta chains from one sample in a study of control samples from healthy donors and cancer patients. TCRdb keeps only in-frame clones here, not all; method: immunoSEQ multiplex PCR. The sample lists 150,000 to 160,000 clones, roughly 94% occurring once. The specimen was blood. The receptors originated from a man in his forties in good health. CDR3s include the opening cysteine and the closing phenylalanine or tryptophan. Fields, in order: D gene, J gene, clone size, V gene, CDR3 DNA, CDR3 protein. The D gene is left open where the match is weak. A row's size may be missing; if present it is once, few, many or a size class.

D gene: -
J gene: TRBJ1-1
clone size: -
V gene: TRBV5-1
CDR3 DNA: TGCGCCAGCAGCTTTGGAGGGAACACTGAAGCTTTCTTT
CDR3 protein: CASSFGGNTEAFF

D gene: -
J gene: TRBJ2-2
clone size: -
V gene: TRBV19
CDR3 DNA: TGTGCCAGTAGCCTCGGTGGGACCGGGGAGCTGTTTTTT
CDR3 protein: CASSLGGTGELFF

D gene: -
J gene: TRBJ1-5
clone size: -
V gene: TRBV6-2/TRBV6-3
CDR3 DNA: TGTGCCAGCAGTTACCTCGGGAATTCGGATCAGCCCCAGCATTTT
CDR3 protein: CASSYLGNSDQPQHF

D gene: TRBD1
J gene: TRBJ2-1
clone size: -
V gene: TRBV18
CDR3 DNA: TGTGCCAGCTCACCCGCGACAGGGTTAGACAATGAGCAGTTCTTC
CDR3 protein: CASSPATGLDNEQFF

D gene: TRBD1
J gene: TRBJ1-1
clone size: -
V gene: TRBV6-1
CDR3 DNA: TGTGCCAGCAGTGAAGGATCGACAGGGCTAGCTTTCTTT
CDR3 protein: CASSEGSTGLAFF

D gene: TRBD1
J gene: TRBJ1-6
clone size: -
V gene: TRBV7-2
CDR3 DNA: TGTGCCAGCAGCCAGGGACAGCGACGAAATTCACCCCTCCACTTT
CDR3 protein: CASSQGQRRNSPLHF

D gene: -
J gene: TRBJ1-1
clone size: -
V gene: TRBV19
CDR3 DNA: TGTGCCAGTAGTATCCGACGCGACACTGAAGCTTTCTTT
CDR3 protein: CASSIRRDTEAFF

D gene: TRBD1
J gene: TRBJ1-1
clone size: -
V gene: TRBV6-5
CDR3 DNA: TGTGCCAGCAGTTACTCGAGGGACAGGGGCGCTGAAGCTTTCTTT
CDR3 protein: CASSYSRDRGAEAFF

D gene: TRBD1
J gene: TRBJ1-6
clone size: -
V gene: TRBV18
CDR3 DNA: TGTGCCAGCTCTCCTCCGGACAGGGGCGGGAATTCACCCCTCCACTTT
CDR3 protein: CASSPPDRGGNSPLHF

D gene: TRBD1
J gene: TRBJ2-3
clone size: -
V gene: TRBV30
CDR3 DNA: TGTGCCTGCCGGGACAGGGGAACAGATACGCAGTATTTT
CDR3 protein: CACRDRGTDTQYF

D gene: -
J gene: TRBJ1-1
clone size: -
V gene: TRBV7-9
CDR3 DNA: TGTGCCAGCAGCTTATCGGCCACAGGCGGTTTGAACACTGAAGCTTTCTTT
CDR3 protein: CASSLSATGGLNTEAFF

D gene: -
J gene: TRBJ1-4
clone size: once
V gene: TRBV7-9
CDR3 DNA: TGTGCCAGCAGCTGGTACCAGGGAAATGAAAAACTGTTTTTT
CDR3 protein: CASSWYQGNEKLFF

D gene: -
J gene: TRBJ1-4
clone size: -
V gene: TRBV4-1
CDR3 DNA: TGCGCCAGCAGCCTCGTTGGGGATTCTTATGAAAAACTGTTTTTT
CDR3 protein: CASSLVGDSYEKLFF

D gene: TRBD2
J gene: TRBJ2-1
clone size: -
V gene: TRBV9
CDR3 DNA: TGTGCCAGCAGCGTAGGTAGCGGGGGGGCATTTGGTGAGCAGTTCTTC
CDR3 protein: CASSVGSGGAFGEQFF

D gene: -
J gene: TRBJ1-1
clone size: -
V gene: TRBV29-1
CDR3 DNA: TGCAGCGTTGAGACCAACACTGAAGCTTTCTTT
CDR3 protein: CSVETNTEAFF

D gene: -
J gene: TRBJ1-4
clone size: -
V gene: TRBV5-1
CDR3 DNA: TGCGCCAGCAGCTTTTGGCAGGGAAGCGAAAAACTGTTTTTT
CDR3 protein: CASSFWQGSEKLFF

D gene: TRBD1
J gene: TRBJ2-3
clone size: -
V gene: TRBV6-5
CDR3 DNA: TGTGCCAGCAGTTCTAAGGGGGCGGCCCCCACAGATACGCAGTATTTT
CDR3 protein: CASSSKGAAPTDTQYF

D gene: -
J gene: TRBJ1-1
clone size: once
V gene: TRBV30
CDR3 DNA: TGTGCCTGGAGTGAAACAGGCGATTACACTGAAGCTTTCTTT
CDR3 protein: CAWSETGDYTEAFF

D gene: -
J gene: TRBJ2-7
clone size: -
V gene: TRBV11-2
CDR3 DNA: TGTGCCAGCAGCTCCCTAGACTACGAGCAGTACTTC
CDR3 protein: CASSSLDYEQYF

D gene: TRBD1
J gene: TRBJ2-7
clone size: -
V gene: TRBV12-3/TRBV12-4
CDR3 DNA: TGTGCCAGCAGTACAGGGGAAGGGAACGAGCAGTACTTC
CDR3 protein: CASSTGEGNEQYF

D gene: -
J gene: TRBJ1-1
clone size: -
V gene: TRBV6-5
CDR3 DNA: TGTGCCAGCAGTCCCCTCGGGGAGCCCGGCACTGAAGCTTTCTTT
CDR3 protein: CASSPLGEPGTEAFF

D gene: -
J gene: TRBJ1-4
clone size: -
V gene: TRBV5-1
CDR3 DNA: TGCGCCAGCAGCTTGGAGGGACGGAGGGGTGAAAAACTGTTTTTT
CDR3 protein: CASSLEGRRGEKLFF

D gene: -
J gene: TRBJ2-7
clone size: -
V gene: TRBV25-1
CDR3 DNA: TGTGCCAGCCTCTCACATAACTACGAGCAGTACTTC
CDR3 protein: CASLSHNYEQYF

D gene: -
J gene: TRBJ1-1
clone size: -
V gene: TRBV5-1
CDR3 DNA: TGCGCCAGCAGCCCTACTACAGAGAACACTGAAGCTTTCTTT
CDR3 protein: CASSPTTENTEAFF

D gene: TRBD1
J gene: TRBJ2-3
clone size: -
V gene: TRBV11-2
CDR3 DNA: TGTGCGAGTAGGGGACAGGGAGGAGATACGCAGTATTTT
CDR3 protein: CASRGQGGDTQYF

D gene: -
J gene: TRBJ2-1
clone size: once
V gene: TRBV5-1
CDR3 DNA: TGCGCCAGCAGTCCTACCCCAGAGGATGAGCAGTTCTTC
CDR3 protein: CASSPTPEDEQFF

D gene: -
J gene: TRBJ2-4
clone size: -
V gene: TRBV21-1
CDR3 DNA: TGTGCCAGCAGCAAAGTAAAGGGCAAGGCCAAAAACATTCAGTACTTC
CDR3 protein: CASSKVKGKAKNIQYF

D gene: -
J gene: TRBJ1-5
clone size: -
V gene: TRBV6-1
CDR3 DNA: TGTGCCAGCAGTGAAATAACGATTCAGCCCCAGCATTTT
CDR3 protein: CASSEITIQPQHF

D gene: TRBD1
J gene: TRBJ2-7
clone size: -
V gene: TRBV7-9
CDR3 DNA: TGTGCCAGCAGAACCCTAGGGGCCGGGACAGGGAATTCCTACGAGCAGTACTTC
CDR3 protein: CASRTLGAGTGNSYEQYF

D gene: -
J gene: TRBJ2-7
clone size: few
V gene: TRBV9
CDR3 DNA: TGTGCCAGCAGCGTAGCGGACTGGCCCTACGAGCAGTACTTC
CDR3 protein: CASSVADWPYEQYF

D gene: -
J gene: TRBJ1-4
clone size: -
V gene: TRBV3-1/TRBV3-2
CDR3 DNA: TGTGCCAGCAGCCCAGGGGACATGCGGGATGAAAAACTGTTTTTT
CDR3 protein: CASSPGDMRDEKLFF

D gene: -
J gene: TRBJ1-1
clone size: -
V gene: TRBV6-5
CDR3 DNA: TGTGCCAGCAGTCCCCGAGCCGGGGGGAACACTGAAGCTTTCTTT
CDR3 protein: CASSPRAGGNTEAFF

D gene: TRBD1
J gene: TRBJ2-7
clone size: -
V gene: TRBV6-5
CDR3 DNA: TGTGCCGGGGCCTCGGGACAGGGCTACGAGCAGTACTTC
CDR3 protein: CAGASGQGYEQYF

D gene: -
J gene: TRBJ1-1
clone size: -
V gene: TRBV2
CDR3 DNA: TGTGCCAGCACTTCGACCTGGGTGGGGAACACTGAAGCTTTCTTT
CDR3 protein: CASTSTWVGNTEAFF

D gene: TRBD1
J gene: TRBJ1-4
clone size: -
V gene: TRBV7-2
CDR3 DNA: TGTGCCAGCAGCCCGGACAGGGAGGATGAAAAACTGTTTTTT
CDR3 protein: CASSPDREDEKLFF

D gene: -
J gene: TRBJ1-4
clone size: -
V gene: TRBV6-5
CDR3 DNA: TGTGCCAGCAGTATACAGGTTCGGGGGGAAAAACTGTTTTTT
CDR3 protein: CASSIQVRGEKLFF

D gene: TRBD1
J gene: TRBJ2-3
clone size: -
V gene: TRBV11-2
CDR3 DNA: TGTGCCAGCAGCGGTTGGCTTATACAGGACAGGGGGAGGGCTACGCAGTATTTT
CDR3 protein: CASSGWLIQDRGRATQYF

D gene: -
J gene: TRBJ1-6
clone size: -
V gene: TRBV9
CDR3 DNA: TGTGCCAGCAGCGCGGACGGACTTAAGGGTTCACCCCTCCACTTT
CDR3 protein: CASSADGLKGSPLHF

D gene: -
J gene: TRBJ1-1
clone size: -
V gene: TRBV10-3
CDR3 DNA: TGTGCCATCAGTGAGCCCGTAAGGACTGAAGCTTTCTTT
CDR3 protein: CAISEPVRTEAFF

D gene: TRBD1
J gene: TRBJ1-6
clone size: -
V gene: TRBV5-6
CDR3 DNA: TGTGCCAGCAGCCTCAGGGGGAGCTCCTATAATTCACCCCTCCACTTT
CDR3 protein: CASSLRGSSYNSPLHF

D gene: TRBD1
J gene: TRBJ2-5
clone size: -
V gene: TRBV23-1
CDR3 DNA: TGCGCCAGCAGTCTCAAGGGGACAGGGGAGACCCAGTACTTC
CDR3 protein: CASSLKGTGETQYF

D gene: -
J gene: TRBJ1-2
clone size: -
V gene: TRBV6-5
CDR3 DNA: TGTGCCAGCAGCCCCGGACCCTTCTATGGCTACACCTTC
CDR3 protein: CASSPGPFYGYTF

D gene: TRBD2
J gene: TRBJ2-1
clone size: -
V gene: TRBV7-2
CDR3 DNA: TGTGCCAGCAGCCACTGGACTAGCGGGGGGGCCGGTGAGCAGTTCTTC
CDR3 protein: CASSHWTSGGAGEQFF

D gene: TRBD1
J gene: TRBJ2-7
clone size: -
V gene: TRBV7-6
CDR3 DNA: TGTGCCAGCAGCCGAGGACAGGGACTTAGGGACGAGCAGTACTTC
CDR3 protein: CASSRGQGLRDEQYF

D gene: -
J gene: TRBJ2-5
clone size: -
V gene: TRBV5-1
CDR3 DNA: TGCGCCAGCAGCTTTCAAGGGGAGACCCAGTACTTC
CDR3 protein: CASSFQGETQYF

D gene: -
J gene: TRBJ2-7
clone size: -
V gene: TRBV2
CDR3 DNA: TGTGCCAGCAGACACGTAGGGGGGCTCTCCTACGAGCAGTACTTC
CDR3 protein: CASRHVGGLSYEQYF

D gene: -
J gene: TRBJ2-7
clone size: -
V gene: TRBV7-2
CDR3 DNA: TGTGCCAGCAGCCCTTCCCCAGGGGTGGGCGAGCAGTACTTC
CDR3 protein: CASSPSPGVGEQYF

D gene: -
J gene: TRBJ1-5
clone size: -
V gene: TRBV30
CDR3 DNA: TGTGCCTGGAGTGTACGACAAAATAATCAGCCCCAGCATTTT
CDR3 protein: CAWSVRQNNQPQHF

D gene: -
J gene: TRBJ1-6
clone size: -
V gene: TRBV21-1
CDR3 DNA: TGTGCCAGCAGCAAAGTAGGTCCATGCGAGGAGGAGGAACCCCTCCACTTT
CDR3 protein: CASSKVGPCEEEEPLHF

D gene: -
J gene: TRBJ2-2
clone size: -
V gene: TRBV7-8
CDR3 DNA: TGTGCCAGCAGCTTCGCCGTGACAGCGAACACCGGGGAGCTGTTTTTT
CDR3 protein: CASSFAVTANTGELFF